What follows describes a single TCR beta chain. The antigen is unknown. The data were taken from a study of CD8+CD57+ T cells in acquired aplastic anemia. Study context: Sorted CD4+ and CD8+ cells gave a mean 3.2 ug DNA, range 0.2 to 27.4 ug.

TCR beta VDJ and CDR3 were profiled, and genomic DNA was the template. Each CDR3 protein gets one entry after TCRdb re-called the reads with MiXCR. The table shows 250,000 or so distinct CDR3 sequences, with around 45% occurring only once. An expansion of CD8+CD57+ cells by flow cytometry had been shown in patients chosen for sequencing. Patients were therapy-naive when their blood was sampled. This CDR3 spans 13 amino acids. Germline assignment: CDR1 KGHDR and CDR2 SFDVKD. With 9 bases removed from V and 7 bases from J, the gap between germline ends came to 17 bases. Study results and limitations: Found in both controls and patients were around 31 CD8+ CDR3 sequences. No significant patient-versus-control difference appeared in CD8+ Simpson's diversity.

The chain employs TRBV24-1 and TRBJ1-1; no clear D. The sequence was obtained from a human donor with aplastic anemia. The sample consisted of sorted CD4+, CD8+, or CD8+CD57+ T cells (not recorded which) from PBMCs. The DNA of the CDR3 is TGTGCCACCGTAGAACAACGGACTGGTGAAGCTTTCTTT. The encoded protein is CATVEQRTGEAFF.